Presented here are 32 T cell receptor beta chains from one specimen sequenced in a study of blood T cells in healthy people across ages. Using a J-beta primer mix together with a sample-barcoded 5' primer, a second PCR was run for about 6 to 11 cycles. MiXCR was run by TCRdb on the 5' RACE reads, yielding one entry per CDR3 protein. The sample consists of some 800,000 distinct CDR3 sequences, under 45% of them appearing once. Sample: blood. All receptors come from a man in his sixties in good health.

CDR3 loop: CASSLDVAGGQETQYF. The CDR3 DNA is TGTGCCAGCAGCTTAGATGTCGCGGGGGGGCAAGAGACCCAGTACTTC. This chain uses TRBV11-2 with TRBJ2-5; 9 nucleotides line up with TRBD2. Looked up from germline, CDR1 is SGHAT and CDR2 is FQNNGV. The CDR3 loop spans 16 amino acids. The ends lost 0 bases at V and 2 bases at J; junction bases unmatched: 4. The variable domain in full, with the rest retrieved from reference TRBV11-2 and TRBJ2-5, is EAGVAQSPRYKIIEKRQSVAFWCNPISGHATLYWYQQILGQGPKLLIQFQNNGVVDDSQLPKDRFSAERLKGVDSTLKIQPAKLEDSAVYLCASSLDVAGGQETQYFGPGTRLLVL.

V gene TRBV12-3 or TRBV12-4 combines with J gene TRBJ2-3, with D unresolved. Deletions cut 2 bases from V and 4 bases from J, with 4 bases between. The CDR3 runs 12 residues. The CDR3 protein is CASSLLPDTQYF. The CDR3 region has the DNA TGTGCCAGCAGTTTACTCCCAGATACGCAGTATTTT.

CDR3 coding DNA: TGCGCCAGCAGCCCGGAGGGTGAGAATAATTCACCCCTCCACTTT. The encoded protein is CASSPEGENNSPLHF. This chain links TRBV5-1 with TRBJ1-6, with D hard to call. The germline V gene encodes CDR1 SGHRS and CDR2 YFSETQ. Trimming pared 4 bases from V and 5 bases from J, leaving 13 bases between. This CDR3 spans 15 amino acids. The full variable domain, its missing parts supplied by reference TRBV5-1 and TRBJ1-6, is KAGVTQTPRYLIKTRGQQVTLSCSPISGHRSVSWYQQTPGQGLQFLFEYFSETQRNKGNFPGRFSGRQFSNSRSEMNVSTLELGDSALYLCASSPEGENNSPLHFGNGTRLTVT.

The CDR3 nucleotides read TGTGCCAGCAGCTTAGTGGGTAGCGGGGGTGTTCGGGAGGCCCAGTACTTC. This codes for CASSLVGSGGVREAQYF. The chain links TRBV7-2 to TRBJ2-5; TRBD2 matches 9 bases. The CDR3 runs 17 residues. CDR1 is SGHTA, CDR2 FQGNSA, per germline. Losses at the gene ends were 1 base for V and 9 bases for J; bases not matched to a gene: 15.

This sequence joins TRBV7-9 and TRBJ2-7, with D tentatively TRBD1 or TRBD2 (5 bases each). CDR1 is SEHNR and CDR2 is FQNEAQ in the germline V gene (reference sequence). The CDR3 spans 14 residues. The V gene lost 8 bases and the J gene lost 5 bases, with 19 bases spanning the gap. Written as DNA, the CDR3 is TGTGCCAGCGGCCTAGGGGCCGGGGTGGACGAGCAGTACTTC. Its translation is CASGLGAGVDEQYF.

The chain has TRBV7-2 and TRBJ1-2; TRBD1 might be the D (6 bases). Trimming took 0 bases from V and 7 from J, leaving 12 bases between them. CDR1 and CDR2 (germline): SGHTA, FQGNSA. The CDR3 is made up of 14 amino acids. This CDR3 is CASSLAGGGGGYTF. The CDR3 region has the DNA TGTGCCAGCAGCTTAGCCGGGGGCGGGGGTGGCTACACCTTC.

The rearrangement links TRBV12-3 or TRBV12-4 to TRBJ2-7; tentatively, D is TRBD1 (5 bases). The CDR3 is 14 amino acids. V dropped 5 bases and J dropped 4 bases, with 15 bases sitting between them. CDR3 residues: CASSPSGYSYEQYF. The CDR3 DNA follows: TGTGCCAGCAGTCCCTCAGGGTATAGTTACGAGCAGTACTTC.

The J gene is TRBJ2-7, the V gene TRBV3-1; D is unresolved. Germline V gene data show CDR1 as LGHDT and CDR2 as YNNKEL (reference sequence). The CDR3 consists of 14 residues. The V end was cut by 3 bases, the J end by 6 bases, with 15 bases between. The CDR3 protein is CASSHDNPGPEQYF. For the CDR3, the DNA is TGTGCCAGCAGCCACGACAACCCCGGGCCCGAGCAGTACTTC.

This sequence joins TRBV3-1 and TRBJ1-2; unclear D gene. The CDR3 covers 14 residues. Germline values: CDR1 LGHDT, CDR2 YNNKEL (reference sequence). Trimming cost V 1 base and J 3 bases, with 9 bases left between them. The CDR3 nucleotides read TGTGCCAGCAGCCAAGGGGGAACATACTATGGCTACACCTTC. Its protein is CASSQGGTYYGYTF.

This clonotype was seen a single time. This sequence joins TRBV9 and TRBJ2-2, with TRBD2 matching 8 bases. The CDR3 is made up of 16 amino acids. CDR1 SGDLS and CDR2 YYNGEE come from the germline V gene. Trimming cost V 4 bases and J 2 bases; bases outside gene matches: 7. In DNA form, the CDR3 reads TGTGCCAGCAGCACCGGGACTAGGGGAAACACCGGGGAGCTGTTTTTT. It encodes CASSTGTRGNTGELFF. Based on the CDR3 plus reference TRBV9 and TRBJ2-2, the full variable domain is DSGVTQTPKHLITATGQRVTLRCSPRSGDLSVYWYQQSLDQGLQFLIQYYNGEERAKGNILERFSAQQFPDLHSELNLSSLELGDSALYFCASSTGTRGNTGELFFGEGSRLTVL.

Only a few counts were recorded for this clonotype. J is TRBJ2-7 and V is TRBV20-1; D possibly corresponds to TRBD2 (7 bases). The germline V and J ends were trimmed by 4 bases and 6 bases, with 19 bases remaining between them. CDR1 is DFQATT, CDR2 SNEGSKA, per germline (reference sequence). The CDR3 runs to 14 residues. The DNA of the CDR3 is TGCAGTGCTAAAGCGGGACACCCGACATCCGAGCAGTACTTC. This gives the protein CSAKAGHPTSEQYF.

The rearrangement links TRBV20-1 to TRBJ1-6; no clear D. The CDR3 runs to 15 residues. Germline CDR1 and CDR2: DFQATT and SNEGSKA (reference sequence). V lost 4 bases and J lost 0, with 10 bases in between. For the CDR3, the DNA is TGCAGTGCTACGCCTCAGGACTCCTATAATTCACCCCTCCACTTT. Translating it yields CSATPQDSYNSPLHF.

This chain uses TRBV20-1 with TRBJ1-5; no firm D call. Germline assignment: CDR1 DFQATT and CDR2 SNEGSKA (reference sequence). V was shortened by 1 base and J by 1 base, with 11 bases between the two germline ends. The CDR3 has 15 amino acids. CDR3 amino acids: CSARGVTGSNQPQHF. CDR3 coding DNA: TGCAGTGCTAGAGGGGTCACTGGGAGCAATCAGCCCCAGCATTTT.

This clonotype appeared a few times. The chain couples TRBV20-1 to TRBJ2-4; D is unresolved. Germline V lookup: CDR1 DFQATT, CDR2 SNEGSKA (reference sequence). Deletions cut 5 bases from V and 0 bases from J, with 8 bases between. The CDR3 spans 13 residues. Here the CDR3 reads CSAATVAKNIQYF. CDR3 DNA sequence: TGCAGTGCTGCCACAGTAGCCAAAAACATTCAGTACTTC.

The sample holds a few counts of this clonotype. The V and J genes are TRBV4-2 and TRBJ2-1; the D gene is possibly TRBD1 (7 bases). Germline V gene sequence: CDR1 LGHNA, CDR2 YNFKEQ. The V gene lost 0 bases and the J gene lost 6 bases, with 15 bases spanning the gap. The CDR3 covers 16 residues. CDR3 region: CASSQDDGGGGNEQFF. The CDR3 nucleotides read TGTGCCAGCAGCCAAGATGATGGAGGGGGCGGCAATGAGCAGTTCTTC.

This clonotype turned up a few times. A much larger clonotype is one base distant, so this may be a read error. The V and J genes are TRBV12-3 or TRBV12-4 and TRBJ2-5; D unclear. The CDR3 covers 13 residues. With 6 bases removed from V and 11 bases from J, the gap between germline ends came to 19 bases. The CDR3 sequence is CASSPVPNVGQYF. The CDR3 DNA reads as TGTGCCAGCAGCCCTGTTCCCAATGTGGGGCAGTACTTC.

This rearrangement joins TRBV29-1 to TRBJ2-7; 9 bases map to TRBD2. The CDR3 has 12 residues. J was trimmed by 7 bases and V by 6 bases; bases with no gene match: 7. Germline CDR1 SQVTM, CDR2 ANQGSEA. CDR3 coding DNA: TGCAGCGTCCGCGGGGGGGTCCGTGAGCAGTACTTC. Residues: CSVRGGVREQYF.

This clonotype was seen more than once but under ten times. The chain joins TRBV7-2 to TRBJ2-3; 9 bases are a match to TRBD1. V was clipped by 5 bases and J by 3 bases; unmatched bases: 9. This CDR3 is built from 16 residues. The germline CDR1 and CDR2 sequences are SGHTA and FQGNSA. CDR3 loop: CASSHYRGQGTDTQYF. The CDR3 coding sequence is TGTGCCAGCAGCCATTATAGAGGACAGGGGACAGATACGCAGTATTTT.

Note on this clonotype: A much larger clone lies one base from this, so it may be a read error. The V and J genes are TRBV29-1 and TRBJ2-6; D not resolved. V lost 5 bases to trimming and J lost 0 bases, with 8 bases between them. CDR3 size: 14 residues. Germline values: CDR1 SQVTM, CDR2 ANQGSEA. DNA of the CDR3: TGCAGCGTTCAGGTTCGCTCTGGGGCCAACGTCCTGACTTTC. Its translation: CSVQVRSGANVLTF.

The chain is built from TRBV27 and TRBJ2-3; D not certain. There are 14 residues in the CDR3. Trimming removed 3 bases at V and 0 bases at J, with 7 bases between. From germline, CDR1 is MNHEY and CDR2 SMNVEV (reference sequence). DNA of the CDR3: TGTGCCAGCAGTTTTTACGGGAGCACAGATACGCAGTATTTT. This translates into CASSFYGSTDTQYF.

Here the CDR3 DNA reads TGTGCCAGCAGTACGGGTAGGGGTCGCGTTGACTATGGCTACACCTTC. Its translation: CASSTGRGRVDYGYTF. The chain couples TRBV6-5 to TRBJ1-2; D is possibly TRBD1 (5 bases). The germline V and J ends were trimmed by 5 bases and 3 bases, with 19 bases remaining between them. The germline gives CDR1 MNHEY, CDR2 SVGAGI. CDR3 length: 16 amino acids.

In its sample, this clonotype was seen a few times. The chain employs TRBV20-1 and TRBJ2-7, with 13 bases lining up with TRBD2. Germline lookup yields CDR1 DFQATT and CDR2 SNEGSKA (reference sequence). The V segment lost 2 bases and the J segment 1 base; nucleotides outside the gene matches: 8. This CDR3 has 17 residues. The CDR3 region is CSARTGLAGVISYEQYF. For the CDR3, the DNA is TGCAGTGCTAGAACCGGACTAGCGGGGGTCATATCCTACGAGCAGTACTTC.

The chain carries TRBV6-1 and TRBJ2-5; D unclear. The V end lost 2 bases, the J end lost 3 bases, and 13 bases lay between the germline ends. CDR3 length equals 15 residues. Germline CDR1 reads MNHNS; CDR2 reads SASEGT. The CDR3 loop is CASSESAVQEETQYF. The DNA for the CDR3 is TGTGCCAGCAGTGAAAGCGCTGTGCAGGAAGAGACCCAGTACTTC.

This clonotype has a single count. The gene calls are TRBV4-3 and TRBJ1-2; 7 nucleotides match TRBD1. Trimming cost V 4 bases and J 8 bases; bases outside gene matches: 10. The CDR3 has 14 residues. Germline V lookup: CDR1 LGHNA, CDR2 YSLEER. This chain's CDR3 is CASSRGTDGVGYTF. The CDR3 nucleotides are TGCGCCAGCAGCCGGGGGACAGACGGAGTAGGCTACACCTTC.

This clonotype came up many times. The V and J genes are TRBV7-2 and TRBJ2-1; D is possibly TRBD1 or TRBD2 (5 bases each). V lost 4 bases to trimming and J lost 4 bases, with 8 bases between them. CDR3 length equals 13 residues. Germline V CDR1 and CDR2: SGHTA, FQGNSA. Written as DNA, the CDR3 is TGTGCCAGCAGCTCCGGGGCTTACAATGAGCAGTTCTTC. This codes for CASSSGAYNEQFF.

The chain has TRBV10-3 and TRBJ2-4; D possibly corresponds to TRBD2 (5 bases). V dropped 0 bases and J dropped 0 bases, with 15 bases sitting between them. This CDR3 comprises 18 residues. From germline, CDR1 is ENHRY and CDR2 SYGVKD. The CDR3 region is CAISESFAGGLAKNIQYF. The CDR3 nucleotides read TGTGCCATCAGTGAGTCGTTTGCTGGCGGACTAGCCAAAAACATTCAGTACTTC.

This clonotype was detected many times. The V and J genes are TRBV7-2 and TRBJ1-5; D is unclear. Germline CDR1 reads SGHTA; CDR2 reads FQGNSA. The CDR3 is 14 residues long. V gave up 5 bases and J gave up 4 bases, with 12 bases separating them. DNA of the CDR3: TGTGCCAGCAGCCCCCGGGGAGGGAATCAGCCCCAGCATTTT. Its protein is CASSPRGGNQPQHF. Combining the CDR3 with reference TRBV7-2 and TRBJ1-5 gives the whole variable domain GAGVSQSPSNKVTEKGKDVELRCDPISGHTALYWYRQSLGQGLEFLIYFQGNSAPDKSGLPSDRFSAERTGGSVSTLTIQRTQQEDSAVYLCASSPRGGNQPQHFGDGTRLSIL.

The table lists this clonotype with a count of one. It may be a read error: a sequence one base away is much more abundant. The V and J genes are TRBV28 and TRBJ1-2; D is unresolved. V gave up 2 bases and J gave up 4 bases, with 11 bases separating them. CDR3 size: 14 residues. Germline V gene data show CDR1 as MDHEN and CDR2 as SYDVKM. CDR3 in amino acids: CASSLGTRVYGYTF. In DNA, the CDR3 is TGTGCCAGCAGTTTAGGAACGCGAGTCTATGGCTACACCTTC.

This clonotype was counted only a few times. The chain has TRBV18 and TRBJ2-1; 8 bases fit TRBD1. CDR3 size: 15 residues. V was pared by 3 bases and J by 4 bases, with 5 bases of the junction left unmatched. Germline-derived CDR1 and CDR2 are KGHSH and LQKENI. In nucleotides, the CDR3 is TGTGCCAGCTCACCCGACAGGGGATTTTACAATGAGCAGTTCTTC. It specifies CASSPDRGFYNEQFF. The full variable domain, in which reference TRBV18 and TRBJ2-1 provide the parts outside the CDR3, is NAGVMQNPRHLVRRRGQEARLRCSPMKGHSHVYWYRQLPEEGLKFMVYLQKENIIDESGMPKERFSAEFPKEGPSILRIQQVVRGDSAAYFCASSPDRGFYNEQFFGPGTRLTVL.

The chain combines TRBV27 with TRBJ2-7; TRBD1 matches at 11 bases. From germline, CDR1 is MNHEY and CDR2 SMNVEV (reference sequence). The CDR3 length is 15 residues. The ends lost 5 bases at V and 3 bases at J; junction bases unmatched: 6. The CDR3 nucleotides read TGTGCCAGCAGTATCCTCGGGACAGGGGGCTACGAGCAGTACTTC. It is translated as CASSILGTGGYEQYF.

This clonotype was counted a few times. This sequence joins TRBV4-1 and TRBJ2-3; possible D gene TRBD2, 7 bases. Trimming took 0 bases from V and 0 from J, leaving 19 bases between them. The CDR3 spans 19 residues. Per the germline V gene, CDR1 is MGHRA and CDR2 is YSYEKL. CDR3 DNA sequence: TGCGCCAGCAGCCAAGATTTTAATCGGGGGGCCCCTAGCACAGATACGCAGTATTTT. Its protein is CASSQDFNRGAPSTDTQYF.

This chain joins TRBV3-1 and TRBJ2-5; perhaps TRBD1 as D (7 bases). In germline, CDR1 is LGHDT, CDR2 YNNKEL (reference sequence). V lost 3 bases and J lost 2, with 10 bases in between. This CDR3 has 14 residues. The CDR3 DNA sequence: TGTGCCAGCAGCCAGGCGGGACAGCAAGAGACCCAGTACTTC. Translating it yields CASSQAGQQETQYF.